A single sample is the source of the 5 T cell receptor beta chains below, sequenced in a study of CD8 T cells in ankylosing spondylitis. TCRdb re-called the 5' RACE reads with MiXCR, one entry per CDR3 protein. Among tens of thousands of distinct CDR3 sequences listed, roughly 9.6% were seen once. The sequenced material came from blood, either unsorted or a sorted T cell fraction (not recorded which). The receptor set was obtained from a male donor with ankylosing spondylitis or in good health (not recorded which).

This clonotype was counted only a few times. The CDR3 DNA follows: TGTGCCAGCAGTCTCTACGACAGGGTCGAGCAGTACTTC. Amino acids: CASSLYDRVEQYF. This chain links TRBV6-4 with TRBJ2-7, with TRBD1 matching 7 bases. The CDR3 is 13 amino acids. Germline V CDR1 and CDR2: MRHNA, SNTAGT. Trimming at V came to 5 bases and at J to 6 bases, leaving 7 bases not matched to a gene.

The chain combines TRBV2 with TRBJ2-3; TRBD2 matches at 7 bases. CDR3 size: 14 residues. The ends lost 6 bases at V and 6 bases at J; junction bases unmatched: 9. Germline assignment: CDR1 SNHLY and CDR2 FYNNEI. In nucleotides, the CDR3 is TGTGCCAGCAGGGCCGGGACTAACGGGGATACGCAGTATTTT. As protein: CASRAGTNGDTQYF.

This clonotype has a count of ten or more. CDR3 region: CASSLGLGPSTDTQYF. CDR3 in DNA: TGTGCCAGCAGCTTGGGTCTGGGACCTAGCACAGATACGCAGTATTTT. The rearrangement joins TRBV5-5 to TRBJ2-3, with D perhaps being TRBD1 or TRBD2 (5 bases each). The germline V and J ends were trimmed by 0 bases and 0 bases, with 11 bases remaining between them. Germline V gene sequence: CDR1 SGHKS, CDR2 YYEKEE (reference sequence). The CDR3 has 16 amino acids.

Ten or more counts support this clonotype. The rearrangement uses TRBV5-1 and TRBJ2-1, with 8 bases fitting TRBD1. Per the germline V gene, CDR1 is SGHRS and CDR2 is YFSETQ. With 4 bases clipped from V and 0 bases from J, the junction kept 6 bases outside the gene matches. This CDR3 is 16 amino acids long. The CDR3 DNA sequence: TGCGCCAGCAGCATGGGACAGGCCAGCTCCTACAATGAGCAGTTCTTC. Protein sequence: CASSMGQASSYNEQFF.

This clonotype was seen ten or more times. The genes are TRBV27 and TRBJ2-2; D unresolved. The CDR3 totals 12 residues. The V and J ends lost 5 bases and 6 bases respectively, with 7 bases between them. Germline V gene sequence: CDR1 MNHEY, CDR2 SMNVEV (reference sequence). The CDR3 region is CASSLSAGELFF. The DNA of the CDR3 is TGTGCCAGCAGTCTCAGCGCCGGGGAGCTGTTTTTT.